The 31 T cell receptor beta chains below all came from one sample that was sequenced in a study of cytomegalovirus exposure and HLA in healthy donors. PCR was performed using 60 Vbeta and 13 Jbeta primers. TCRdb's table, derived via immunoSEQ multiplex PCR, lists solely in-frame clones and lacks some. Of approximately 100,000 clones in the sample, roughly 80% were seen once. Sequenced material: PBMCs. These receptors came from a man aged 45-65 years in good health and CMV-seropositive.

The J gene is TRBJ2-2, the V gene TRBV5-1, with TRBD1 matching over 11 bases. This CDR3 is 15 amino acids long. Losses at the gene ends were 3 bases for V and 6 bases for J; bases not matched to a gene: 4. Germline V CDR1 and CDR2: SGHRS, YFSETQ. The CDR3 DNA reads TGCGCCAGCAGCTCCCGGGACAGGGGGGCCGGGGAGCTGTTTTTT. The encoded protein is CASSSRDRGAGELFF.

This clone is a singleton in its sample. The J gene is TRBJ1-4, the V gene TRBV7-2, with no clear D. CDR3 length: 15 amino acids. Germline V gives CDR1 SGHTA, CDR2 FQGNSA. V lost 4 bases and J lost 7, with 16 bases in between. The DNA for the CDR3 is TGTGCCAGCAGCTCCCCTGGAGACGGATCTGAAAAACTGTTTTTT. This encodes CASSSPGDGSEKLFF.

The chain carries TRBV9 and TRBJ1-2; D is ambiguous. The ends were cut back, 0 bases at V and 4 bases at J, with 10 bases in the middle. Germline lookup yields CDR1 SGDLS and CDR2 YYNGEE. The CDR3 sequence is 14 residues long. CDR3 DNA sequence: TGTGCCAGCAGCGTAGCTTTGGGCTCCTATGGCTACACCTTC. Its protein product is CASSVALGSYGYTF.

J is TRBJ2-5 and V is TRBV29-1; possible D gene TRBD2, 5 bases. There are 12 residues in the CDR3. Germline V lookup: CDR1 SQVTM, CDR2 ANQGSEA. Trimming stripped 7 bases from V and 3 bases from J, with 12 bases between. CDR3: CSGVSVEETQYF. The CDR3 DNA follows: TGCAGCGGTGTTAGCGTCGAAGAGACCCAGTACTTC.

This clone was detected a few times. The CDR3 DNA sequence: TGCAGCGCCCGCGGGACCCCTGGAAACACCATATATTTT. Residues: CSARGTPGNTIYF. The chain links TRBV29-1 to TRBJ1-3; perhaps TRBD1 as D (5 bases). The CDR3 consists of 13 residues. CDR1 is SQVTM and CDR2 is ANQGSEA in the germline V gene. V lost 7 bases to trimming and J lost 2 bases, with 12 bases between them.

The chain has TRBV5-1 and TRBJ2-7; 10 nucleotides line up with TRBD1. CDR3 length equals 15 residues. Germline CDR1 reads SGHRS; CDR2 reads YFSETQ. Trimming removed 2 bases from V and 5 bases from J; junction bases left unmatched: 7. The chain's CDR3 is CASSFPGQGTHEQYF. The CDR3 DNA is TGCGCCAGCAGCTTCCCGGGACAGGGGACCCACGAGCAGTACTTC. The whole variable domain, remainder taken from reference TRBV5-1 and TRBJ2-7, is KAGVTQTPRYLIKTRGQQVTLSCSPISGHRSVSWYQQTPGQGLQFLFEYFSETQRNKGNFPGRFSGRQFSNSRSEMNVSTLELGDSALYLCASSFPGQGTHEQYFGPGTRLTVT.

The chain combines TRBV19 with TRBJ2-7; weak D call: TRBD2 (5 bases). Trimming pared 3 bases from V and 7 bases from J, leaving 19 bases between. Germline CDR1 and CDR2: LNHDA and SQIVND (reference sequence). The CDR3 is 15 residues long. The CDR3 is CASSIPRTGVGEQYF. For the CDR3, the DNA is TGTGCCAGTAGTATTCCGAGGACTGGCGTTGGGGAGCAGTACTTC.

This clone was counted a few times. The rearrangement links TRBV6-1 to TRBJ2-7; a possible D gene is TRBD2 (6 bases). This CDR3 region has 13 residues. CDR1 and CDR2 (germline): MNHNS, SASEGT. Trimming took off 4 bases at V and 5 bases at J, with 12 bases between the two ends. The CDR3 loop is CASSALGGNEQYF. The DNA for the CDR3 is TGTGCCAGCAGTGCATTGGGGGGTAACGAGCAGTACTTC.

The gene calls are TRBV28 and TRBJ2-1; 8 bases agree with TRBD2. The CDR3 contains 15 residues. With 7 bases clipped from V and 0 bases from J, the junction kept 5 bases outside the gene matches. Per the germline V gene, CDR1 is MDHEN and CDR2 is SYDVKM. CDR3: CASTSGQSSYNEQFF. The CDR3 DNA follows: TGTGCCAGCACTAGCGGGCAGAGCTCCTACAATGAGCAGTTCTTC.

The chain is built from TRBV19 and TRBJ2-3; tentative D call: TRBD2 (6 bases). With 2 bases removed from V and 0 bases from J, the gap between germline ends came to 12 bases. The CDR3 is made up of 16 amino acids. From germline, CDR1 is LNHDA and CDR2 SQIVND (reference sequence). CDR3 region: CASSIWGVASTDTQYF. CDR3 sequence (DNA): TGTGCCAGTAGTATATGGGGGGTGGCTAGCACAGATACGCAGTATTTT. Full variable domain (remainder filled in from reference TRBV19 and TRBJ2-3): DGGITQSPKYLFRKEGQNVTLSCEQNLNHDAMYWYRQDPGQGLRLIYYSQIVNDFQKGDIAEGYSVSREKKESFPLTVTSAQKNPTAFYLCASSIWGVASTDTQYFGPGTRLTVL.

This clone was observed a single time. This chain uses TRBV18 with TRBJ2-5; TRBD1 matches at 9 bases. From germline, CDR1 is KGHSH and CDR2 LQKENI. The CDR3 runs to 16 residues. With 9 bases clipped from V and 5 bases from J, the junction kept 16 bases outside the gene matches. The CDR3 bases are TGTGCCAGTCAGAGTGAAACAGGGGGCTTCTCGGAGACCCAGTACTTC. Its protein is CASQSETGGFSETQYF.

The chain links TRBV19 to TRBJ2-6, with a tentative D call TRBD2 (5 bases). The germline gives CDR1 LNHDA, CDR2 SQIVND (reference sequence). The CDR3 has 15 residues. V shed 3 bases and J shed 3 bases, with 9 bases lying between them. The CDR3 DNA reads as TGTGCCAGTAGTATGTATGAGGGTGGGGCCAACGTCCTGACTTTC. Protein product: CASSMYEGGANVLTF.

V is TRBV15 and J is TRBJ2-7; 11 nucleotides agree with TRBD1. This CDR3 is built from 14 residues. Trimming cost V 5 bases and J 6 bases; bases outside gene matches: 6. Germline CDR1 reads LNHNV; CDR2 reads YYDKDF (reference sequence). CDR3 DNA sequence: TGTGCCACCAGCGTTCGGACAGGGGGCGGCGAGCAGTACTTC. It yields the protein CATSVRTGGGEQYF.

The V call is TRBV30, the J call TRBJ2-1, with TRBD2 matching over 8 bases. CDR1 is GTSNPN, CDR2 SVGIG, per germline (reference sequence). The CDR3 has 14 amino acids. The ends lost 4 bases at V and 4 bases at J; junction bases unmatched: 6. CDR3 sequence reads: CAWTGLGLYNEQFF. CDR3 DNA: TGTGCCTGGACGGGACTAGGGTTGTACAATGAGCAGTTCTTC.

The V call is TRBV7-9, the J call TRBJ1-1, with D possibly matching TRBD1 (5 bases). This CDR3 spans 14 amino acids. The ends were cut back, 1 base at V and 4 bases at J, with 10 bases in the middle. CDR1 SEHNR and CDR2 FQNEAQ come from the germline V gene (reference sequence). Here the CDR3 reads CASSLEMGLTEAFF. CDR3 bases: TGTGCCAGCAGCTTAGAAATGGGGCTCACTGAAGCTTTCTTT.

This clone was seen only a few times. The rearrangement links TRBV28 to TRBJ2-1; 16 bases line up with TRBD2. The CDR3 runs to 16 residues. Germline CDR1 is MDHEN and CDR2 is SYDVKM. J gave up 10 bases and V 2 bases, and 5 bases lay outside the gene matches. The DNA of the CDR3 is TGTGCCAGCAGTTTAGGGGGACTAGCGGGAGGGCCAGAGCAGTTCTTC. Translation: CASSLGGLAGGPEQFF.

This CDR3 reads CASSGRQGSEKLFF. As DNA, the CDR3 is TGTGCCAGCAGTGGACGGCAGGGAAGTGAAAAACTGTTTTTT. The chain joins TRBV2 to TRBJ1-4; D possibly corresponds to TRBD1 (5 bases). V dropped 4 bases and J dropped 7 bases, with 13 bases sitting between them. The CDR3 loop spans 14 amino acids. CDR1 is SNHLY and CDR2 is FYNNEI in the germline V gene.

V is TRBV19 and J is TRBJ2-7; TRBD2 matches at 12 bases. The germline gives CDR1 LNHDA, CDR2 SQIVND (reference sequence). The CDR3 consists of 17 residues. The J segment lost 3 bases and the V segment lost 5 bases, leaving 11 bases of the junction unmatched. The CDR3, as DNA: TGTGCCAGTAGTTTCCGGACTAGCGGGACTGCTTTCTACGAGCAGTACTTC. Its protein is CASSFRTSGTAFYEQYF.

The rearrangement links TRBV9 to TRBJ1-2; TRBD1 matches at 7 bases. Germline trimming cut 3 bases from V and 2 bases from J; bases unmatched to any gene: 13. The germline gives CDR1 SGDLS, CDR2 YYNGEE. This CDR3 comprises 17 residues. CDR3 residues: CASSGRSTDRDNYGYTF. The CDR3 nucleotides are TGTGCCAGCAGCGGAAGATCCACCGACAGGGACAACTATGGCTACACCTTC.

The rearrangement uses TRBV6-4 and TRBJ2-3; D gene ambiguous. From germline, CDR1 is MRHNA and CDR2 SNTAGT. The CDR3 runs to 13 residues. The V end was cut by 6 bases, the J end by 1 base, with 8 bases between. The CDR3 loop is CASSNSGTDTQYF. CDR3 DNA sequence: TGTGCCAGCAGCAACAGTGGCACAGATACGCAGTATTTT.

The rearrangement links TRBV7-2 to TRBJ2-1, with D possibly being TRBD2 (5 bases). V shed 1 base and J shed 8 bases, with 12 bases lying between them. There are 14 residues in the CDR3. Per the germline V gene, CDR1 is SGHTA and CDR2 is FQGNSA. Here the CDR3 reads CASSLEASRHEQFF. The DNA of the CDR3 is TGTGCCAGCAGCTTAGAGGCTAGCAGGCATGAGCAGTTCTTC.

The J gene is TRBJ2-5, the V gene TRBV19; D unclear. The V gene lost 4 bases and the J gene lost 1 base, with 10 bases spanning the gap. Germline V gives CDR1 LNHDA, CDR2 SQIVND (reference sequence). This CDR3 spans 14 amino acids. Here the CDR3 DNA reads TGTGCCAGTAGTACTACAGATATCCAAGAGACCCAGTACTTC. It specifies CASSTTDIQETQYF.

This chain uses TRBV7-9 with TRBJ2-1; 14 nucleotides match TRBD2. The CDR3 is made up of 16 amino acids. V trimming: 10 bases; J trimming: 0 bases; junction bases outside the gene matches: 5. Per germline, CDR1 SEHNR and CDR2 FQNEAQ (reference sequence). CDR3 nucleotides: TGTGCCATCTCGACTAGCGGGAGGGGCTCCTACAATGAGCAGTTCTTC. The encoded protein is CAISTSGRGSYNEQFF.

This clone was counted a few times. The chain combines TRBV18 with TRBJ1-4; 8 bases match TRBD1. CDR1 and CDR2 (germline): KGHSH, LQKENI. Trimming took 2 bases from V and 12 from J; bases not matched to a gene: 5. The length of the CDR3 is 13 residues. As DNA, the CDR3 is TGTGCCAGCTCACCAGCCTCGGACAGGGAACTGTTTTTT. It encodes CASSPASDRELFF.

The gene calls are TRBV7-9 and TRBJ2-7; tentatively, D is TRBD1 (6 bases). CDR1 SEHNR and CDR2 FQNEAQ come from the germline V gene (reference sequence). The CDR3 spans 14 residues. Trimming stripped 4 bases from V and 1 base from J, with 11 bases between. CDR3 sequence (DNA): TGTGCCAGCAGCTCTACAGGGTTTTCCTACGAGCAGTACTTC. It translates to CASSSTGFSYEQYF.

This clone was detected a few times. The chain couples TRBV6-6 to TRBJ2-7; 8 bases align to TRBD2. This CDR3 comprises 14 residues. The germline V gene encodes CDR1 MNHNY and CDR2 SVGAGI (reference sequence). J gave up 3 bases and V 5 bases, and 6 bases lay outside the gene matches. The CDR3 region has the DNA TGTGCCAGCAGTCGTAGCGGGAATTTCTACGAGCAGTACTTC. Its translation: CASSRSGNFYEQYF.

The chain recombines TRBV28 with TRBJ1-2; a possible D gene is TRBD1 (6 bases). V was clipped by 5 bases and J by 6 bases, with 22 bases between them. Germline loops: CDR1 MDHEN, CDR2 SYDVKM. The CDR3 contains 16 residues. The CDR3 DNA reads as TGTGCCAGCAGTCTCACAGGACCCCTGGGGGCCAATGGCTACACCTTC. It is translated as CASSLTGPLGANGYTF.

The chain links TRBV6-1 to TRBJ2-2; D unresolved. CDR1 and CDR2 (germline): MNHNS, SASEGT. The CDR3 loop spans 15 amino acids. The V end was cut by 1 base, the J end by 0 bases, with 6 bases between. DNA for the CDR3: TGTGCCAGCAGTGAAGGGCCTGCGAACACCGGGGAGCTGTTTTTT. Translation: CASSEGPANTGELFF.

The gene calls are TRBV29-1 and TRBJ2-1, with TRBD2 matching over 8 bases. This CDR3 spans 13 amino acids. V was pared by 5 bases and J by 2 bases, with 2 bases of the junction left unmatched. Germline assignment: CDR1 SQVTM and CDR2 ANQGSEA. CDR3 nucleotide sequence: TGCAGCGTTCGTAGCGGGACCTACAATGAGCAGTTCTTC. It codes for CSVRSGTYNEQFF.

This clone was counted only a few times. The chain recombines TRBV7-9 with TRBJ2-6, with 10 bases aligning to TRBD1. The length of the CDR3 is 18 residues. The J segment lost 0 bases and the V segment lost 2 bases, leaving 4 bases of the junction unmatched. The germline V gene encodes CDR1 SEHNR and CDR2 FQNEAQ (reference sequence). The CDR3 region is CASSLSRTGGSGANVLTF. CDR3 coding DNA: TGTGCCAGCAGCTTATCTAGGACAGGGGGCTCTGGGGCCAACGTCCTGACTTTC.

The rearrangement uses TRBV19 and TRBJ2-4; perhaps TRBD1 as D (6 bases). With 7 bases removed from V and 1 base from J, the gap between germline ends came to 11 bases. This CDR3 region has 14 residues. Per germline, CDR1 LNHDA and CDR2 SQIVND (reference sequence). CDR3 DNA: TGTGCCAGTAAGGTGCAGGGGGCCAAAAACATTCAGTACTTC. As protein: CASKVQGAKNIQYF.